This entry is about one T cell receptor (beta chain). Its antigen is not yet known. Qualities for individual bases were not recorded, and no much larger clone is one base off. This sample is part of a study of blood T cell dynamics during melanoma immunotherapy (dated by TCRdb to about 2020). For context, the study as a whole: The patients had metastatic melanoma and were given first-line pembrolizumab or nivolumab plus ipilimumab as standard of care in the United Kingdom. To find early correlates of response, the study profiled the peripheral T cell receptor repertoires of patients with metastatic melanoma both before and after one cycle of checkpoint inhibitor therapy. Consecutive patients formed a training cohort, and a further independent group of patients from the same centre was pooled into an external validation set.

The meaning of the sample's time point label: week 3, after first cycle of checkpoint inhibitor. Blood was sampled before treatment (T0) and at week 3 (W3), after the first cycle of checkpoint blockade. Except for a couple of patients with rapid clinical progression, response was assessed 12 weeks after the first infusion by RECIST 1.1; disease control meant complete response, partial response or stable disease. Patients were not eligible if they had prior systemic cancer treatment, concomitant immunosuppressant therapy or synchronous other active malignancies. To track both circulating cells and T cell turnover, TCR beta was sequenced from bulk PBMC as well as from plasma cell-free DNA. PBMC were isolated from blood with Lymphoprep and SepMate tubes, followed by red cell lysis. QIAamp DNA Blood Mini kits were used to extract DNA from PBMC and from sorted T cell subsets. Every bulk PBMC sample had a fixed 350 ng of DNA loaded. Following the manufacturer instructions, the immunoSEQ TCRb Assay kit was used to amplify TCR beta CDR3 sequences from genomic DNA. The KAPA Library Quantification Kit for Illumina platforms was used to quantify the pooled libraries by qPCR. Pooled libraries were clustered at roughly 0.55-1.1 pM and sequenced on an Illumina NextSeq 500. The paper's data handling went like this. The TCR data were analyzed using immunoSEQ ANALYZER and the R LymphoSeq package. A rearrangement efficiency score was calculated as productive divided by the sum of productive and non-productive CDR3 sequences. Within each patient, timepoints were compared pairwise for clonality, measured with the Gini coefficient, and for diversity, measured with the Renyi index at alpha=1. In LymphoSeq, clonal relatedness was computed using an edit distance of 3, and repertoire similarity was computed using the Bhattacharyya coefficient. To classify response, a linear discriminant analysis based on week-3 changes in clonality and diversity was built using the R MASS and caret packages. This immuneACCESS table, as held by TCRdb, lists in-frame sequences with V and J called but not all clones. Of the missing ones, under half trace to an unresolved V gene in checked studies; the others have no known cause. V and J calls and clone size follow that table, whereas D and trimming were derived from the DNA. The sample contains roughly 12,000 clones, 84% of them found a single time. The biggest ten clones account for less than 20% of the sample.

Findings and caveats that apply to the study as a whole: The study could not determine whether the T cell clones driving repertoire changes were melanoma-specific or reflected general immune activation. The relatively small sample size was acknowledged as a potential limitation on generalization of the results. A bifurcated reorganization of the PBMC repertoire at W3, with increased clonality or increased diversity, was observed in patients who later achieved disease control, unlike in progressors.

The trim is 2 bases for V and 4 bases for J, with a gap of 8 bases between the germline ends. There are 13 amino acids in the CDR3, from cysteine to phenylalanine inclusive. Of all the DNA, just the CDR3 is kept, 39 bases in frame from base 1. For CDR1 and CDR2, the germline V gene (reference sequence) lists PRHDT and FYEKMQ. Sequenced material: blood, taken from a patient treated with checkpoint blockade. This TCR was recovered from a human donor with melanoma. This sequence uses TRBV13 and TRBJ1-1; no D gene can be assigned with confidence. The DNA sequence is TGTGCCAGCAGCTTAAGCCCCGCCACTGAAGCTTTCTTT. Its product reads: CASSLSPATEAFF.